The 27 T cell receptor beta chains below were found in one sample sequenced in a study of blood T cell repertoires in COVID-19. Clones were read by immunoSEQ multiplex PCR, and TCRdb kept only the in-frame ones, dropping some. The repertoire holds about 170,000 clones, 80% to 90% seen once, with roughly a fifth in the top ten. The sequenced sample consisted of peripheral blood. The source is a woman in her 70s who had recovered from COVID-19.

V and J are TRBV9 and TRBJ2-7; a weak D match, TRBD2 (5 bases). V was shortened by 4 bases and J by 2 bases, with 13 bases between the two germline ends. The CDR3 extends over 14 amino acids. CDR1 SGDLS and CDR2 YYNGEE come from the germline V gene. As DNA, the CDR3 is TGTGCCAGCAGCCCTAGGGCAGCGGCCTACGAGCAGTACTTC. This gives the protein CASSPRAAAYEQYF.

V and J are TRBV15 and TRBJ1-5; D is ambiguous. CDR1 and CDR2 from the germline V gene are LNHNV and YYDKDF (reference sequence). Deletions cut 6 bases from V and 3 bases from J, with 9 bases between. This CDR3 has 13 amino acids. CDR3 sequence reads: CATRADNNQPQHF. The DNA of the CDR3 is TGTGCCACCAGGGCCGATAACAATCAGCCCCAGCATTTT. The entire variable domain, with the rest obtained from reference TRBV15 and TRBJ1-5, is as follows: DAMVIQNPRYQVTQFGKPVTLSCSQTLNHNVMYWYQQKSSQAPKLLFHYYDKDFNNEADTPDNFQSRRPNTSFCFLDIRSPGLGDTAMYLCATRADNNQPQHFGDGTRLSIL.

This chain joins TRBV29-1 and TRBJ1-2; D remains unclear. The V gene's germline CDR1 is SQVTM and CDR2 ANQGSEA. The CDR3 is made up of 12 amino acids. Trimming pared 3 bases from V and 4 bases from J, leaving 9 bases between. The chain's CDR3 is CSVEWRFYGYTF. The CDR3 coding sequence is TGCAGCGTTGAGTGGCGGTTCTATGGCTACACCTTC.

This clone was seen once. The chain combines TRBV4-1 with TRBJ2-3, with 12 bases that match TRBD2. This CDR3 contains 16 residues. V shed 4 bases, J shed 4 bases, and the junction held 6 bases outside the gene matches. CDR1 and CDR2 (germline): MGHRA, YSYEKL. In nucleotides, the CDR3 is TGCGCCAGCAGCCGACTAGCGGGGGACCGGGCAGATACGCAGTATTTT. Its translation: CASSRLAGDRADTQYF.

The rearrangement uses TRBV7-6 and TRBJ2-3; D may be TRBD2 (7 bases). V was cut by 4 bases and J by 0 bases, with 14 bases left in between. The CDR3 is 16 amino acids. CDR1 is SGHVS, CDR2 FNYEAQ, per germline. CDR3 protein: CASSWGGGGSTDTQYF. In nucleotides, the CDR3 is TGTGCCAGCAGCTGGGGGGGCGGGGGCAGCACAGATACGCAGTATTTT.

The rearrangement links TRBV29-1 to TRBJ1-1, with D possibly being TRBD1 (6 bases). Per the germline V gene, CDR1 is SQVTM and CDR2 is ANQGSEA. The CDR3 is made up of 12 amino acids. Trimming took off 6 bases at V and 11 bases at J, with 19 bases between the two ends. The CDR3 loop reads CSVGGPSGSAFF. The CDR3 DNA follows: TGCAGCGTGGGGGGGCCCAGTGGATCGGCTTTCTTT.

V usage is TRBV6-5 and J usage is TRBJ2-7; 13 nucleotides match TRBD2. V lost 6 bases to trimming and J lost 3 bases; unmatched junction nucleotides: 5. Germline V lookup: CDR1 MNHEY, CDR2 SVGAGI. CDR3 length: 15 amino acids. CDR3 nucleotide sequence: TGTGCCAGCAGAACCGGGACTAGCGGGGACTACGAGCAGTACTTC. Its protein is CASRTGTSGDYEQYF.

The chain uses TRBV28 and TRBJ2-1; 8 nucleotides agree with TRBD1. Germline V gene lookup returns CDR1 MDHEN and CDR2 SYDVKM. The CDR3 has 14 residues. V was pared by 1 base and J by 8 bases, with 4 bases of the junction left unmatched. For the CDR3, the DNA is TGTGCCAGCAGTTTATTTCAGGGGGCGGATGAGCAGTTCTTC. Its protein is CASSLFQGADEQFF.

V gene TRBV25-1 combines with J gene TRBJ2-2; 12 bases are shared with TRBD2. This CDR3 comprises 17 residues. V lost 3 bases, J lost 6 bases, and 8 bases stayed unmatched. Per the germline V gene, CDR1 is MGHDK and CDR2 is SYGVNS. The CDR3 nucleotides are TGTGCCAGCAGTGACCCTAGCGGGAGGGCCCCGGCCGGGGAGCTGTTTTTT. Encoded protein: CASSDPSGRAPAGELFF.

The CDR3 is CASSPGHRDTEAFF. CDR3 bases: TGTGCCAGCAGCCCGGGACATAGGGACACTGAAGCTTTCTTT. This chain links TRBV9 with TRBJ1-1, with a weak D call TRBD1 (6 bases). V was pared by 4 bases and J by 3 bases, with 13 bases between. Germline V gives CDR1 SGDLS, CDR2 YYNGEE. This CDR3 is built from 14 residues.

This clone appeared once. The chain couples TRBV9 to TRBJ1-2; D not certain. Looked up from germline, CDR1 is SGDLS and CDR2 is YYNGEE. Deletions cut 3 bases from V and 0 bases from J, with 9 bases between. The CDR3 has 14 amino acids. The CDR3 loop is CASSGAETNYGYTF. The CDR3 bases are TGTGCCAGCAGCGGGGCAGAGACTAACTATGGCTACACCTTC. The complete variable domain, with remaining parts taken from reference TRBV9 and TRBJ1-2, reads DSGVTQTPKHLITATGQRVTLRCSPRSGDLSVYWYQQSLDQGLQFLIQYYNGEERAKGNILERFSAQQFPDLHSELNLSSLELGDSALYFCASSGAETNYGYTFGSGTRLTVV.

The chain links TRBV5-1 to TRBJ2-5; 8 bases match TRBD2. With V trimmed by 4 bases and J by 5 bases, 16 bases remained unmatched. The CDR3 loop spans 17 amino acids. Looked up from germline, CDR1 is SGHRS and CDR2 is YFSETQ. The CDR3 coding sequence is TGCGCCAGCAGCCCCGGGGGGGGTCGGCTAGCGGTGGAGACCCAGTACTTC. Its translation is CASSPGGGRLAVETQYF.

The chain uses TRBV5-1 and TRBJ2-5, with D possibly matching TRBD2 (6 bases). This CDR3 contains 15 residues. V lost 0 bases to trimming and J lost 5 bases, with 14 bases between them. In germline, CDR1 is SGHRS, CDR2 YFSETQ. The CDR3 loop is CASSLGSGAGETQYF. Here the CDR3 DNA reads TGCGCCAGCAGCTTGGGCTCCGGGGCGGGGGAGACCCAGTACTTC.

This chain connects TRBV5-1 to TRBJ2-3; D is undetermined. CDR3 length: 12 residues. In germline, CDR1 is SGHRS, CDR2 YFSETQ. The V gene lost 6 bases and the J gene lost 4 bases, with 9 bases spanning the gap. In DNA, the CDR3 is TGCGCCAGCACGGGTCCGCCAGATACGCAGTATTTT. Its translation: CASTGPPDTQYF. Based on the CDR3 plus reference TRBV5-1 and TRBJ2-3, the full variable domain is KAGVTQTPRYLIKTRGQQVTLSCSPISGHRSVSWYQQTPGQGLQFLFEYFSETQRNKGNFPGRFSGRQFSNSRSEMNVSTLELGDSALYLCASTGPPDTQYFGPGTRLTVL.

This chain uses TRBV7-6 with TRBJ2-2; D may be TRBD2 (5 bases). Trimming left V 3 bases short and J 5 bases short, with 10 bases between. The CDR3 sequence is 14 residues long. From germline, CDR1 is SGHVS and CDR2 FNYEAQ. CDR3 sequence (DNA): TGTGCCAGCAGCTTGCGGGTTGGAACCGGGGAGCTGTTTTTT. Amino acids: CASSLRVGTGELFF.

This clone has more than one count but fewer than ten. The chain joins TRBV7-3 to TRBJ1-2; D remains unclear. Trimming shortened V by 1 base and J by 8 bases, and 11 bases separated the two germline ends. The CDR3 contains 13 residues. The germline V gene has CDR1 SGHTA and CDR2 FQGTGA. Written as DNA, the CDR3 is TGTGCCAGCAGCTTAAGTGCTGGGGAGGGCTACACCTTC. Residues: CASSLSAGEGYTF.

The genes are TRBV19 and TRBJ2-1; possible D gene TRBD2, 5 bases. The V gene's germline CDR1 is LNHDA and CDR2 SQIVND (reference sequence). The germline V and J ends were trimmed by 7 bases and 5 bases, with 12 bases remaining between them. CDR3 length equals 13 residues. The chain's CDR3 is CASNRESHNEQFF. The CDR3 DNA reads as TGTGCCAGTAATCGGGAATCCCACAATGAGCAGTTCTTC. Combining the CDR3 with reference TRBV19 and TRBJ2-1 gives the whole variable domain DGGITQSPKYLFRKEGQNVTLSCEQNLNHDAMYWYRQDPGQGLRLIYYSQIVNDFQKGDIAEGYSVSREKKESFPLTVTSAQKNPTAFYLCASNRESHNEQFFGPGTRLTVL.

The chain couples TRBV4-3 to TRBJ2-2; D possibly corresponds to TRBD2 (6 bases). This CDR3 contains 18 residues. Deletions cut 1 base from V and 2 bases from J, with 17 bases between. The germline gives CDR1 LGHNA, CDR2 YSLEER. For the CDR3, the DNA is TGCGCCAGCAGCCAAGTTCATTGGCGGGGTCCCAACACCGGGGAGCTGTTTTTT. Residues: CASSQVHWRGPNTGELFF.

The chain joins TRBV4-1 to TRBJ2-7, with TRBD2 as a possible D gene (6 bases). V shed 1 base and J shed 1 base, with 8 bases lying between them. Germline CDR1 is MGHRA and CDR2 is YSYEKL. This CDR3 has 14 amino acids. As DNA, the CDR3 is TGCGCCAGCAGCCAAGGGGCGGGATCCTACGAGCAGTACTTC. Translated, it gives CASSQGAGSYEQYF.

This chain links TRBV12-5 with TRBJ2-1, with D perhaps TRBD2 (5 bases). Between the trimmed V and J ends, which lost 6 bases and 4 bases, there was a span of 13 bases. The CDR3 covers 14 residues. The V gene's germline CDR1 is LGHNT and CDR2 FRNRAP. As DNA, the CDR3 is TGTGCTAGTGGCCGGTTCGGGGTATACAATGAGCAGTTCTTC. It translates to CASGRFGVYNEQFF.

This chain uses TRBV4-2 with TRBJ1-5, with D maybe TRBD1 (5 bases). Trimming left V 0 bases short and J 5 bases short, with 17 bases between. There are 17 residues in the CDR3. CDR1 is LGHNA, CDR2 YNFKEQ, per germline. The CDR3 here is CASSQDWARAYHQPQHF. In nucleotides, the CDR3 is TGTGCCAGCAGCCAAGATTGGGCCAGGGCGTACCATCAGCCCCAGCATTTT.

The chain is built from TRBV29-1 and TRBJ1-2; 9 nucleotides match TRBD1. Germline V CDR1 and CDR2: SQVTM, ANQGSEA. V shed 4 bases, J shed 4 bases, and the junction held 1 base outside the gene matches. This CDR3 has 12 residues. The CDR3 reads CSVGDRAYGYTF. CDR3 nucleotides: TGCAGCGTTGGGGACAGGGCCTATGGCTACACCTTC.

This clone was recorded only once. The chain links TRBV18 to TRBJ1-5, with unresolved D. In germline, CDR1 is KGHSH, CDR2 LQKENI. The CDR3 totals 15 residues. V lost 3 bases to trimming and J lost 3 bases, with 12 bases between them. The CDR3 here is CASSPISGNNQPQHF. CDR3 DNA: TGTGCCAGCTCACCGATATCGGGGAACAATCAGCCCCAGCATTTT.

CDR3 bases: TGCGCCAGCAGCTTGCGGGACTCCTACAATGAGCAGTTCTTC. This sequence encodes CASSLRDSYNEQFF. The chain joins TRBV5-1 to TRBJ2-1; TRBD2 is a possible D gene (5 bases). Germline V gene lookup returns CDR1 SGHRS and CDR2 YFSETQ. Trimming removed 1 base at V and 0 bases at J, with 5 bases between. This CDR3 contains 14 residues. The full variable domain, completed using reference TRBV5-1 and TRBJ2-1, is KAGVTQTPRYLIKTRGQQVTLSCSPISGHRSVSWYQQTPGQGLQFLFEYFSETQRNKGNFPGRFSGRQFSNSRSEMNVSTLELGDSALYLCASSLRDSYNEQFFGPGTRLTVL.

The V and J genes are TRBV5-4 and TRBJ2-4, with D possibly being TRBD1 (6 bases). This CDR3 has 16 amino acids. Per the germline V gene, CDR1 is SGHNT and CDR2 is YYREEE (reference sequence). V was clipped by 1 base and J by 1 base, with 12 bases between them. The chain's CDR3 is CASSLNSGVAKNIQYF. The DNA for the CDR3 is TGTGCCAGCAGCTTGAATTCAGGGGTGGCCAAAAACATTCAGTACTTC.

The genes are TRBV6-1 and TRBJ2-3, with D uncertain. The germline gives CDR1 MNHNS, CDR2 SASEGT. The CDR3 has 12 amino acids. V dropped 1 base and J dropped 6 bases, with 5 bases sitting between them. CDR3 sequence reads: CASSEVSDTQYF. CDR3 DNA: TGTGCCAGCAGTGAAGTGTCGGATACGCAGTATTTT.

The chain combines TRBV20-1 with TRBJ1-2, with TRBD1 matching 7 bases. The CDR3 runs to 11 residues. The germline V gene encodes CDR1 DFQATT and CDR2 SNEGSKA (reference sequence). CDR3 amino acids: CSGTVRNGYTF. CDR3 DNA sequence: TGCAGCGGGACAGTGCGTAATGGCTACACCTTC.